This T cell receptor beta chain came from a study of identical twins. Via MiXCR, TCRdb re-called the 5' RACE reads, giving one row per CDR3 protein. There are about 340,000 distinct CDR3 sequences in the sample; approximately 13% occur only once, and just over 7% lies in the top ten. This clonotype was seen more than once but under ten times. Its cognate antigen is unknown. Study findings and constraints: Conclusions leaned on cross-sectional statistical analysis and did not track the same donors over time.

This sample was shared with a second study, whose subject was yellow fever vaccine responses in identical twins.

The clonotype was recovered from a woman younger than 35 in good health. Material for sequencing was CD8+ T cells sorted from blood.

As DNA, the CDR3 is TGCGCCAGCAGCCCGGGACTACCTAGCACAGATACGCAGTATTTT. Translated: CASSPGLPSTDTQYF. The rearrangement uses TRBV5-1 and TRBJ2-3; 7 nucleotides align to TRBD2. Germline V gives CDR1 SGHRS, CDR2 YFSETQ. The V gene end was trimmed by 4 bases and the J gene end by 0 bases; junction bases not matched to a gene: 5. The CDR3 runs 15 residues.